This TCR beta chain stems from a study of T cells in Graves' hyperthyroidism and ophthalmopathy. Points from the study as a whole: Researchers report that a 13 V-J model separated ophthalmopathy from stable hyperthyroidism.

V lost 4 bases, J lost 3 bases, and 16 bases lay in between. The CDR3 covers 16 residues. In germline, CDR1 is SEHNR, CDR2 FQNEAQ (reference sequence). The definition of stable Graves' hyperthyroidism was no ophthalmopathy progression within 18 months. Subjects aged 18 to 65 presented with newly diagnosed hyperthyroidism of less than 2 months' duration. Comments on this clonotype: The antigen is not known.

The CDR3 regions of TCR beta were amplified from RNA transcripts. Researchers ran a first-round RT-PCR on the TCR CDR3 using the HTBI primer set. TCRdb reprocessed the multiplex PCR reads via MiXCR and lists one record per CDR3 protein. The data contain under 650,000 distinct CDR3 sequences, 15% to 20% of them singletons. Source material: blood. The genes are TRBV7-9 and TRBJ2-1, with a weak D call TRBD1 (6 bases). This clonotype originated in a young woman with Graves' hyperthyroidism. This CDR3 reads CASSSNRAVSYNEQFF. DNA of the CDR3: TGTGCCAGCAGCTCAAACAGGGCCGTAAGCTACAATGAGCAGTTCTTC.